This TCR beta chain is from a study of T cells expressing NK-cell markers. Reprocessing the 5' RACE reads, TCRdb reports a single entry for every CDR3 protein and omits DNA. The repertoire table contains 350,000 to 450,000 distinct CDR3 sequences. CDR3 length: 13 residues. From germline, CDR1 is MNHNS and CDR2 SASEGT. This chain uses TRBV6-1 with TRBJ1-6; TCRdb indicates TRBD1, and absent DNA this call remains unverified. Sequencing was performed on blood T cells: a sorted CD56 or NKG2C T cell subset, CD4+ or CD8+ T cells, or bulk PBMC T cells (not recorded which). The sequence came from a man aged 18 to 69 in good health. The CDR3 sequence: CASRRGTDSPLHF.